Each of the 9 T cell receptor beta chains below was sequenced from the same sample in a study of cytomegalovirus exposure and HLA in healthy donors. It was with 60 Vbeta and 13 Jbeta primers that the PCR ran. The method was immunoSEQ multiplex PCR; TCRdb's version includes in-frame clones alone and lacks a portion of them. The sample data list around 100,000 clones. Specimen: PBMCs. Receptors originate from a man in his forties in good health and CMV-seropositive.

CDR3 residues: CASSRSRGQGNYGYTF. The CDR3 DNA reads as TGTGCCAGCAGCCGATCAAGGGGACAGGGAAACTATGGCTACACCTTC. The J gene is TRBJ1-2, the V gene TRBV11-2, with TRBD1 matching 9 bases. CDR1 and CDR2 from the germline V gene are SGHAT and FQNNGV. The ends lost 5 bases at V and 2 bases at J; junction bases unmatched: 9. The CDR3 contains 16 residues.

The J gene is TRBJ1-1, the V gene TRBV7-8; TRBD1 is a possible D gene (5 bases). Deletions cut 5 bases from V and 8 bases from J, with 21 bases between. The germline V gene encodes CDR1 SGHVS and CDR2 FQNEAQ. This CDR3 contains 15 residues. CDR3 sequence: CASSPHTGQGPEAFF. DNA for the CDR3: TGTGCCAGCAGCCCCCACACCGGACAAGGTCCCGAAGCTTTCTTT. The full variable domain, rest sourced from reference TRBV7-8 and TRBJ1-1, is GAGVSQSPRYKVAKRGQDVALRCDPISGHVSLFWYQQALGQGPEFLTYFQNEAQLDKSGLPSDRFFAERPEGSVSTLKIQRTQQEDSAVYLCASSPHTGQGPEAFFGQGTRLTVV.

The V call is TRBV27, the J call TRBJ2-6; TRBD2 aligns across 7 bases. With V trimmed by 2 bases and J by 0 bases, 7 bases remained unmatched. The CDR3 is 18 amino acids. The V gene's germline CDR1 is MNHEY and CDR2 SMNVEV (reference sequence). CDR3 loop: CASSLSQGGTSGANVLTF. In DNA form, the CDR3 reads TGTGCCAGCAGTTTAAGCCAGGGAGGGACCTCTGGGGCCAACGTCCTGACTTTC.

For the CDR3, the DNA is TGTGCCACGGCAGGGACAGCCCTTAGGGGGAATGAGCAGTTCTTC. It codes for CATAGTALRGNEQFF. V usage is TRBV10-3 and J usage is TRBJ2-1; 7 bases are shared with TRBD1. This CDR3 has 15 residues. Germline CDR1 ENHRY, CDR2 SYGVKD. V lost 10 bases to trimming and J lost 7 bases; unmatched junction nucleotides: 16.

The genes are TRBV27 and TRBJ2-1; D perhaps matches TRBD1 (7 bases). Germline assignment: CDR1 MNHEY and CDR2 SMNVEV (reference sequence). The CDR3 totals 11 residues. With 8 bases removed from V and 10 bases from J, the gap between germline ends came to 12 bases. CDR3 amino acids: CASWRGREQFF. In DNA form, the CDR3 reads TGTGCCAGCTGGAGGGGGCGCGAGCAGTTCTTC.

The rearrangement joins TRBV10-1 to TRBJ2-1, with 12 bases identical to TRBD2. Germline V gene lookup returns CDR1 WNHNN and CDR2 SYGVQD (reference sequence). The CDR3 spans 23 residues. Trimming at V came to 4 bases and at J to 0 bases, leaving 22 bases not matched to a gene. The CDR3 coding sequence is TGCGCCAGCAGTGGAAGGACAGGGGGGACTCGGACTAGCGGGACTAGCTCCTACAATGAGCAGTTCTTC. Protein product: CASSGRTGGTRTSGTSSYNEQFF.

This rearrangement joins TRBV11-2 to TRBJ2-1; 8 bases align to TRBD1. CDR3 length: 15 amino acids. Germline trimming cut 6 bases from V and 2 bases from J; bases unmatched to any gene: 6. In germline, CDR1 is SGHAT, CDR2 FQNNGV. This CDR3 is CASRPTGEPYNEQFF. CDR3 nucleotides: TGTGCCAGCAGACCGACAGGGGAACCCTACAATGAGCAGTTCTTC.

The chain links TRBV5-1 to TRBJ2-2; TRBD1 agrees at 8 bases. This CDR3 has 16 residues. The germline gives CDR1 SGHRS, CDR2 YFSETQ. V trimming: 0 bases; J trimming: 4 bases; junction bases outside the gene matches: 5. The CDR3 DNA follows: TGCGCCAGCAGCTTGGGACAGGGGACGGGCACCGGGGAGCTGTTTTTT. It yields the protein CASSLGQGTGTGELFF.

The chain joins TRBV6-1 to TRBJ2-1; D remains unclear. CDR3 length: 15 residues. CDR1 is MNHNS and CDR2 is SASEGT in the germline V gene. V was cut by 0 bases and J by 4 bases, with 10 bases left in between. The CDR3 DNA reads as TGTGCCAGCAGTGAAGCGCGAGATTTATACAATGAGCAGTTCTTC. This sequence encodes CASSEARDLYNEQFF.